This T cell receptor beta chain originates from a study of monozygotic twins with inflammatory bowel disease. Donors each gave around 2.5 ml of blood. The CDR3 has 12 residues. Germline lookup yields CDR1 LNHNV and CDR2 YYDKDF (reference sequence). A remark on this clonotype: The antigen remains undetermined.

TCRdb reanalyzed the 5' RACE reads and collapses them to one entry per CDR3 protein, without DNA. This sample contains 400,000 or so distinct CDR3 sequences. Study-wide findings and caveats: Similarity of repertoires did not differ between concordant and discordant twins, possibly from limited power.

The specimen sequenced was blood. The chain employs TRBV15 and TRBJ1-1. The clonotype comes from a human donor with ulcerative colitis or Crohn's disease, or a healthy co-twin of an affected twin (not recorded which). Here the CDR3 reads CATSLHSTEAFF.